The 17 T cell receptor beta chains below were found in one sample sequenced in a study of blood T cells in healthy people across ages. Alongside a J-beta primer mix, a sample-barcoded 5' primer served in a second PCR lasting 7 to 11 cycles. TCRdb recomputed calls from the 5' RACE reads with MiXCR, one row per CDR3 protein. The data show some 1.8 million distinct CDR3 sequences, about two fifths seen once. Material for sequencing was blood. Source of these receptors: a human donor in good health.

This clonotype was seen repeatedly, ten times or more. CDR3 coding DNA: TGCAGTGCTGAGCGGGGGTTCTCCTACGAGCAGTACTTC. Translation gives CSAERGFSYEQYF. The V and J genes are TRBV20-1 and TRBJ2-7; 8 bases are shared with TRBD2. J gave up 0 bases and V 5 bases, and 3 bases lay outside the gene matches. The CDR3 extends over 13 amino acids. Germline-derived CDR1 and CDR2 are DFQATT and SNEGSKA (reference sequence).

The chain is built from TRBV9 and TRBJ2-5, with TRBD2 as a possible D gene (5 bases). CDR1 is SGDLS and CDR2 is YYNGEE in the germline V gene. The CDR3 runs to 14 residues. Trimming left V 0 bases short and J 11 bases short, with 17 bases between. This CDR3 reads CASSVATGFNEQYF. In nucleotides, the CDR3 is TGTGCCAGCAGCGTAGCTACGGGGTTCAATGAGCAGTACTTC. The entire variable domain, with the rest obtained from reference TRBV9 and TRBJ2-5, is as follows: DSGVTQTPKHLITATGQRVTLRCSPRSGDLSVYWYQQSLDQGLQFLIQYYNGEERAKGNILERFSAQQFPDLHSELNLSSLELGDSALYFCASSVATGFNEQYFGPGTRLLVL.

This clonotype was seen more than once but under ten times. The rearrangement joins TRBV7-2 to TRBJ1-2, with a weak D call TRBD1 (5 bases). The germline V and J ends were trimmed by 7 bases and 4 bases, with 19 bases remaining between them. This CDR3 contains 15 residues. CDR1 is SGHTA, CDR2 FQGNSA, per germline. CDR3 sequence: CASTPAGERGYGYTF. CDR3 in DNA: TGTGCCAGCACCCCAGCGGGGGAGAGGGGCTATGGCTACACCTTC.

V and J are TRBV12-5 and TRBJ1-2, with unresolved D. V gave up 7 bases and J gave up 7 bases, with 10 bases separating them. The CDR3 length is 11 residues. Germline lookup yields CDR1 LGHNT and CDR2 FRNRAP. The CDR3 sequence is CASARDFGYTF. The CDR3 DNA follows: TGTGCTAGTGCCCGGGATTTTGGCTACACCTTC.

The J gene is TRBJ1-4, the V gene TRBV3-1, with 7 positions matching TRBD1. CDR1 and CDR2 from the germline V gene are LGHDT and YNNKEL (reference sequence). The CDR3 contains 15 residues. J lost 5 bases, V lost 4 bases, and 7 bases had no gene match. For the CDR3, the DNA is TGTGCCAGCAGCCTCCGACAGGGCTCGAATGAAAAACTGTTTTTT. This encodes CASSLRQGSNEKLFF.

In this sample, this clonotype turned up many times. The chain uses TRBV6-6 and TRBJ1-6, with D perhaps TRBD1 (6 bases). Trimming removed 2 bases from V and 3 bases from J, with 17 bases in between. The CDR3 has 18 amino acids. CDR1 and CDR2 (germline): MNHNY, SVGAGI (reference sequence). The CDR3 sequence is CASSYLWTASVYNSPLHF. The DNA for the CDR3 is TGTGCCAGCAGTTACCTCTGGACAGCCTCAGTCTATAATTCACCCCTCCACTTT.

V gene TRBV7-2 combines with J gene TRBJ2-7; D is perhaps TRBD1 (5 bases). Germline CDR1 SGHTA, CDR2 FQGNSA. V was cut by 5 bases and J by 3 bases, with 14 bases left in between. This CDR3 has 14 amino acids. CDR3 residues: CASSQGARNYEQYF. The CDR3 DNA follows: TGTGCCAGCAGCCAAGGGGCCAGGAACTACGAGCAGTACTTC.

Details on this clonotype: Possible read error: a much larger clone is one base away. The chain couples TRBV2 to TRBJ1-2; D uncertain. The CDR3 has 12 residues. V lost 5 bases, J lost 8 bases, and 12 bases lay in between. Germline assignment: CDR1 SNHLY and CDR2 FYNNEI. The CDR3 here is CASSQYSDGYTF. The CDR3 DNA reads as TGTGCCAGCAGTCAATACAGTGACGGCTACACCTTC.

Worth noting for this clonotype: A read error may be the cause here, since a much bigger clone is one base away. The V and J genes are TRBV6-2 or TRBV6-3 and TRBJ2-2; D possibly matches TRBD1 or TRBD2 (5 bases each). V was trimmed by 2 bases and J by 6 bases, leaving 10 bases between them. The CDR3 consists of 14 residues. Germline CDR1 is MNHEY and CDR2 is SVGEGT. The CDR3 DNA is TGTGCCAGCAGTTACGGCAGGGAGTCCGGGGAGCTGTTTTTT. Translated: CASSYGRESGELFF.

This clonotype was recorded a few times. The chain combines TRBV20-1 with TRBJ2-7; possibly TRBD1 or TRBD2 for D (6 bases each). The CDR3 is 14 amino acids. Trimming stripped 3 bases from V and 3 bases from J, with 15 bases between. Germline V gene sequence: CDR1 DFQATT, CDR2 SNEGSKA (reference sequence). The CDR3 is CSASRGADGYEQYF. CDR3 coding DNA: TGCAGTGCTAGTAGGGGGGCTGACGGCTACGAGCAGTACTTC.

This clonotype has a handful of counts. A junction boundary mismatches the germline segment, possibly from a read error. The chain's CDR3 is CASGERGPPTLGYNEQFF. DNA of the CDR3: TGTGCCAGCGGTGAGCGCGGGCCCCCCACCTTAGGGTACAATGAGCAGTTCTTC. The V call is TRBV2, the J call TRBJ2-1, with D possibly being TRBD2 (5 bases). The CDR3 contains 18 residues. CDR1 is SNHLY, CDR2 FYNNEI, per germline.

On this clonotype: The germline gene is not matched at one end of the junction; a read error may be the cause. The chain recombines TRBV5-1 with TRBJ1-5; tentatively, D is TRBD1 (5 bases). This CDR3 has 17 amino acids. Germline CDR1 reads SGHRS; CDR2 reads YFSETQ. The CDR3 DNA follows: TGCGCCAGCAGCTTGGGGGACGGGCCTAATGGCAATCAGCCTCAGCATTTT. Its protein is CASSLGDGPNGNQPQHF.

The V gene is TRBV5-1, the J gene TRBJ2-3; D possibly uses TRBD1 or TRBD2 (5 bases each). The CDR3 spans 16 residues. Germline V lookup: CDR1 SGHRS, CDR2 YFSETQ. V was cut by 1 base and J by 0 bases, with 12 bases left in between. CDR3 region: CASSLQGDPSTDTQYF. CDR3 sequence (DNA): TGCGCCAGCAGCTTGCAAGGGGACCCTAGCACAGATACGCAGTATTTT.

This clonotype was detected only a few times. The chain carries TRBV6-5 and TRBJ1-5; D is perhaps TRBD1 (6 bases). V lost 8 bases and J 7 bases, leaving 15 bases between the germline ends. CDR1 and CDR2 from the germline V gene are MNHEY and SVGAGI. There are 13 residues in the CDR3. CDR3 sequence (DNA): TGTGCCAGCCGACCACAGGGATACCAGCCCCAGCATTTT. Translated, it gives CASRPQGYQPQHF.

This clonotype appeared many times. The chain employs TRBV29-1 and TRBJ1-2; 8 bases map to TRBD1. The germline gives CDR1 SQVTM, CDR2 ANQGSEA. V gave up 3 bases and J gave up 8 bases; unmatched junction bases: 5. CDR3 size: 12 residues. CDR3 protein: CSVDGTGRGYTF. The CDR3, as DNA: TGCAGCGTTGATGGGACAGGTCGGGGCTACACCTTC.

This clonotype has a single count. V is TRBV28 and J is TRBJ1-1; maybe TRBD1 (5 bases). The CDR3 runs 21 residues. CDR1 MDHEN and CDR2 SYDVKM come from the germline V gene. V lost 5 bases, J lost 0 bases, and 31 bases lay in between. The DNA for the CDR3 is TGTGCCAGCAGTGGGGCCATACGAGGAGGACTTATTATTGCGGTGAACACTGAAGCTTTCTTT. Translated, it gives CASSGAIRGGLIIAVNTEAFF.

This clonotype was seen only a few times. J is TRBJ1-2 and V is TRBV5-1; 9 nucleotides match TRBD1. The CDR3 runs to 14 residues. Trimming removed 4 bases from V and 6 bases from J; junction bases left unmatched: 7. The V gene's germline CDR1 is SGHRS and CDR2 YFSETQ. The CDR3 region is CASSIRDRAHGYTF. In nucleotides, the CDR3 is TGCGCCAGCAGCATCCGGGACAGGGCACATGGCTACACCTTC.